This TCR beta chain was identified in a study of blood T cell repertoires in COVID-19. Across the whole study: Some COVID-19 samples were acute and others convalescent; all came from the United States, Italy and Spain. T cells, B-cell-depleted T cells, or PBMCs supplied cDNA or gDNA.

V gave up 0 bases and J gave up 4 bases, with 10 bases separating them. Per the germline V gene, CDR1 is SGHRS and CDR2 is YFSETQ. CDR3 length: 14 residues. How the authors handled the data: It was from reference gene primer amplification that nucleated cell counts were estimated. Only in-frame clones appear in the TCRdb table, and some are missing; sequencing was by immunoSEQ multiplex PCR. V, J and clone size reflect that table, while D and trimming were determined from the DNA. This sample has tens of thousands of clones, with 75% to 95% found just once. The J gene is TRBJ1-1, the V gene TRBV5-1; tentatively, D is TRBD1 (5 bases). Sequenced input: peripheral blood. This sequence was found in a human donor in a cohort sampled during active COVID-19. The CDR3 protein is CASSLDWGGTEAFF. Written as DNA, the CDR3 is TGCGCCAGCAGCTTGGATTGGGGGGGCACTGAAGCTTTCTTT.